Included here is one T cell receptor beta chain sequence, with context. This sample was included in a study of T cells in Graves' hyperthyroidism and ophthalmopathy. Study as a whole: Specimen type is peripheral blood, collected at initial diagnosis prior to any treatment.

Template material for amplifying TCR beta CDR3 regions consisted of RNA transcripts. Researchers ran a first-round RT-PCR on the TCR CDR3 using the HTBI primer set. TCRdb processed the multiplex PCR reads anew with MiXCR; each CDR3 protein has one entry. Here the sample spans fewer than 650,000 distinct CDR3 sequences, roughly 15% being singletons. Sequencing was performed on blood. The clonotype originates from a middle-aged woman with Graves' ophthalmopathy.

The CDR3 protein is CASSSQSWETQYF. CDR3 nucleotide sequence: TGTGCCAGCAGCTCTCAATCTTGGGAGACCCAGTACTTC. This sequence joins TRBV7-3 and TRBJ2-5; no definite D call. Germline CDR1 SGHTA, CDR2 FQGTGA. The CDR3 is made up of 13 amino acids. V was pared by 4 bases and J by 5 bases, with 11 bases between. Combining the CDR3 with reference TRBV7-3 and TRBJ2-5 gives the whole variable domain GAGVSQTPSNKVTEKGKYVELRCDPISGHTALYWYRQSLGQGPEFLIYFQGTGAADDSGLPNDRFFAVRPEGSVSTLKIQRTERGDSAVYLCASSSQSWETQYFGPGTRLLVL.